This paragraph reports one TCR beta chain. The data stem from a study of blood T cell repertoires in COVID-19. In the authors' methods: Cell counts per sample came from amplifying reference gene primers. Assay used: immunoSEQ multiplex PCR; TCRdb lists only in-frame clones, some missing. The V and J calls and clone size come from that table; D and trimming were worked out from the DNA. The sample records 93,000 or so clones, roughly 90% being singletons. The CDR3 runs 14 residues. Germline CDR1 is MGHRA and CDR2 is YSYEKL. After removal of 0 bases from V and 6 bases from J, the junction contained 5 bases not matched to a gene.

The receptor comes from a human donor in a cohort sampled during active COVID-19. The specimen sequenced was peripheral blood. V and J are TRBV4-1 and TRBJ2-7, with TRBD1 identical over 7 bases. Here the CDR3 DNA reads TGCGCCAGCAGCCAAGATCTGGGACAGAGCGAGCAGTACTTC. Protein product: CASSQDLGQSEQYF.